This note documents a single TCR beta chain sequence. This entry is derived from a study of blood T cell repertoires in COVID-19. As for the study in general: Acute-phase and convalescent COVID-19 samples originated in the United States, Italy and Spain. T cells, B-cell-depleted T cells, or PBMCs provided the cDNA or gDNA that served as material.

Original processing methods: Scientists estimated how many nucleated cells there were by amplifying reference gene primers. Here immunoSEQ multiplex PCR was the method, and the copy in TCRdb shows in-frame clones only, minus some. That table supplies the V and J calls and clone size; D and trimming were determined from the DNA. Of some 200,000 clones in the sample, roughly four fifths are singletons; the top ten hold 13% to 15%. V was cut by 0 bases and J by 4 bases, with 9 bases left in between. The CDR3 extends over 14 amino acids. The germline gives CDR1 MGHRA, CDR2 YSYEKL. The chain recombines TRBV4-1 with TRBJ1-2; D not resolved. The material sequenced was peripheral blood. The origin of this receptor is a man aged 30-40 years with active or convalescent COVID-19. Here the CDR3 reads CASSQEKGAYGYTF. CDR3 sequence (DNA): TGCGCCAGCAGCCAAGAGAAGGGAGCCTATGGCTACACCTTC.